This T cell receptor beta chain was sequenced in a study of breast tumors, draining lymph nodes, adjacent tissues. General study points: Compared with lymph nodes, tumors were less diverse; compared with nontumor tissue, more. Luminal-like breast cancer showed significantly greater tumor-nontumor repertoire similarity than basal-like breast cancer did.

This clonotype was found many times. Its antigen remains unidentified. The lymph nodes were axillary draining lymph nodes from breast cancer patients. TCRdb passed the multiplex PCR reads through MiXCR, listing each CDR3 protein once. The data show approximately 90,000 distinct CDR3 sequences, with approximately 31% seen just once and roughly 8.1% held by the top ten. V was trimmed by 6 bases and J by 8 bases, leaving 13 bases between them. The CDR3 extends over 12 amino acids. The origin of this receptor is a female donor with breast cancer. Some clones in this sample may be carry-over from other donors' samples. The V call is TRBV12-3 or TRBV12-4, the J call TRBJ1-2; D uncertain. What was sequenced was axillary lymph node tissue. The CDR3 loop reads CASSLWAWGYTF. In nucleotides, the CDR3 is TGTGCCAGCAGCCTATGGGCCTGGGGCTACACCTTC.